The 10 T cell receptor beta chains reported below all come from one sample, sequenced in a study of cytomegalovirus exposure and HLA in healthy donors. The PCR employed 60 Vbeta primers together with 13 Jbeta primers. Repertoires were generated with immunoSEQ multiplex PCR, while TCRdb's copy carries only in-frame clones and drops some. The table lists approximately 300,000 clones, approximately 85% of them singletons. Sequencing used PBMCs. The origin of the receptors is a woman aged 35 to 49 in good health and CMV-seropositive.

This chain's CDR3 is CASSLAKLALTDGNEQFF. The DNA for the CDR3 is TGTGCCAGCAGCTTAGCGAAGCTAGCGCTGACGGATGGGAATGAGCAGTTCTTC. This chain links TRBV7-9 with TRBJ2-1, with TRBD2 as a possible D gene (6 bases). Germline V gene data show CDR1 as SEHNR and CDR2 as FQNEAQ (reference sequence). V gave up 0 bases and J gave up 7 bases, with 22 bases separating them. The CDR3 is made up of 18 amino acids.

V usage is TRBV7-2 and J usage is TRBJ2-4; 9 nucleotides match TRBD2. This CDR3 comprises 16 residues. CDR1 and CDR2 from the germline V gene are SGHTA and FQGNSA. V lost 0 bases to trimming and J lost 6 bases; unmatched junction nucleotides: 6. DNA for the CDR3: TGTGCCAGCAGCTTAGCGCGGGGGGGCGGGAGAAACATTCAGTACTTC. Its translation is CASSLARGGGRNIQYF.

The V call is TRBV7-2, the J call TRBJ1-2; perhaps TRBD1 as D (6 bases). V lost 4 bases to trimming and J lost 6 bases, with 18 bases between them. Germline CDR1 is SGHTA and CDR2 is FQGNSA. The CDR3 consists of 15 residues. The CDR3 is CASSSISTGFHGYTF. The CDR3 DNA is TGTGCCAGCAGCTCAATTTCGACAGGATTCCATGGCTACACCTTC.

This clone was found once. The genes are TRBV27 and TRBJ1-2, with a weak D call TRBD1 (5 bases). CDR1 and CDR2 (germline): MNHEY, SMNVEV (reference sequence). V lost 5 bases and J 7 bases, leaving 20 bases between the germline ends. The CDR3 spans 15 residues. CDR3 loop: CASSPGGFSRGGYTF. The CDR3 DNA reads TGTGCCAGCAGTCCCGGTGGGTTTTCTAGGGGTGGCTACACCTTC.

The chain has TRBV6-1 and TRBJ1-5; weak D call: TRBD1 (5 bases). There are 16 residues in the CDR3. V lost 2 bases, J lost 4 bases, and 15 bases lay in between. In germline, CDR1 is MNHNS, CDR2 SASEGT. For the CDR3, the DNA is TGTGCCAGCAGTGAACCCCCCAGGGTTGCAAATCAGCCCCAGCATTTT. This translates into CASSEPPRVANQPQHF.

This clone came up once. The chain couples TRBV4-2 to TRBJ2-1, with D perhaps TRBD2 (5 bases). Germline V CDR1 and CDR2: LGHNA, YNFKEQ. This CDR3 is 18 amino acids long. The V gene lost 0 bases and the J gene lost 6 bases, with 21 bases spanning the gap. CDR3 DNA sequence: TGTGCCAGCAGCCAAGAGGATTCCCGGACTCCTCTGGGCAATGAGCAGTTCTTC. Protein product: CASSQEDSRTPLGNEQFF.

V usage is TRBV18 and J usage is TRBJ2-1, with 9 bases lining up with TRBD2. CDR1 and CDR2 from the germline V gene are KGHSH and LQKENI. CDR3 length: 12 residues. J was trimmed by 9 bases and V by 4 bases; bases with no gene match: 1. DNA for the CDR3: TGTGCCAGCTCACAGGGACTAGCTGAGCAGTTCTTC. It translates to CASSQGLAEQFF.

The chain has TRBV30 and TRBJ2-1; possibly TRBD1 for D (5 bases). The CDR3 is made up of 15 amino acids. Trimming stripped 3 bases from V and 0 bases from J, with 12 bases between. CDR1 and CDR2 from the germline V gene are GTSNPN and SVGIG (reference sequence). The CDR3 protein is CAWRVDSSSYNEQFF. The DNA for the CDR3 is TGTGCCTGGAGGGTCGACAGCAGCTCCTACAATGAGCAGTTCTTC.

V and J are TRBV6-1 and TRBJ2-7; D ambiguous. Germline V gene data show CDR1 as MNHNS and CDR2 as SASEGT. The germline V and J ends were trimmed by 4 bases and 0 bases, with 7 bases remaining between them. The CDR3 consists of 13 residues. The CDR3 sequence: CASSGDNSYEQYF. Written as DNA, the CDR3 is TGTGCCAGCAGTGGAGACAACTCCTACGAGCAGTACTTC.

The gene calls are TRBV2 and TRBJ2-2; TRBD1 agrees at 9 bases. CDR1 is SNHLY, CDR2 FYNNEI, per germline. There are 19 residues in the CDR3. The V segment lost 8 bases and the J segment 3 bases; nucleotides outside the gene matches: 19. The CDR3 DNA follows: TGTGCCAGCCCCGGAAATCAGGACAGGGGAGAGAGTTACACCGGGGAGCTGTTTTTT. Protein sequence: CASPGNQDRGESYTGELFF.